What follows are 22 T cell receptor beta chains derived from one specimen sequenced in a study of blood T cell repertoires in COVID-19. Repertoires were generated with immunoSEQ multiplex PCR, while TCRdb's copy carries only in-frame clones and drops some. The sample lists about 59,000 clones; about 70% were seen once. The sequenced material came from peripheral blood. The receptors were gathered from a woman in her 70s with acute or convalescent COVID-19.

The chain links TRBV27 to TRBJ1-2; no clear D gene. Trimming shortened V by 1 base and J by 3 bases, and 9 bases separated the two germline ends. The CDR3 loop spans 14 amino acids. Germline-derived CDR1 and CDR2 are MNHEY and SMNVEV (reference sequence). CDR3 DNA sequence: TGTGCCAGCAGTTTATTATCGGGAGACTATGGCTACACCTTC. Protein: CASSLLSGDYGYTF.

A single count supports this clone. V is TRBV27 and J is TRBJ1-6; D is perhaps TRBD1 (6 bases). CDR1 is MNHEY and CDR2 is SMNVEV in the germline V gene (reference sequence). There are 18 residues in the CDR3. V was pared by 5 bases and J by 0 bases, with 17 bases between. The CDR3 DNA follows: TGTGCCAGCAGTCCAAGGGGGGGGCCCAGCTCCTATAATTCACCCCTCCACTTT. Translating it yields CASSPRGGPSSYNSPLHF.

This clone was detected a few times. The chain employs TRBV10-2 and TRBJ1-1; D unclear. The length of the CDR3 is 13 residues. Per the germline V gene, CDR1 is WSHSY and CDR2 is SAAADI. V gave up 8 bases and J gave up 2 bases, with 12 bases separating them. CDR3 sequence: CASLENLNTEAFF. The CDR3 DNA is TGCGCCAGCTTAGAGAACCTAAACACTGAAGCTTTCTTT.

V is TRBV11-3 and J is TRBJ2-1, with D tentatively TRBD2 (5 bases). The V gene lost 5 bases and the J gene lost 8 bases, with 13 bases spanning the gap. There are 13 residues in the CDR3. Per the germline V gene, CDR1 is SGHNT and CDR2 is YENEEA. CDR3 sequence: CASSPVTRDEQFF. The CDR3 coding sequence is TGTGCCAGCAGCCCCGTTACTAGGGATGAGCAGTTCTTC.

This chain links TRBV29-1 with TRBJ1-1; D call uncertain. Germline CDR1 is SQVTM and CDR2 is ANQGSEA. V was shortened by 6 bases and J by 1 base, with 9 bases between the two germline ends. The CDR3 covers 12 residues. The CDR3 nucleotides read TGCAGCGTCCTCAGACAGAACACTGAAGCTTTCTTT. This sequence encodes CSVLRQNTEAFF. The complete variable domain, with remaining parts taken from reference TRBV29-1 and TRBJ1-1, reads SAVISQKPSRDICQRGTSLTIQCQVDSQVTMMFWYRQQPGQSLTLIATANQGSEATYESGFVIDKFPISRPNLTFSTLTVSNMSPEDSSIYLCSVLRQNTEAFFGQGTRLTVV.

The chain joins TRBV4-1 to TRBJ1-1, with 9 bases that match TRBD1. Germline V gene sequence: CDR1 MGHRA, CDR2 YSYEKL. V lost 9 bases to trimming and J lost 7 bases; unmatched junction nucleotides: 6. The CDR3 is 12 residues long. CDR3 sequence (DNA): TGCGCCAGTAGAACAGGGGGCCTTGAAGCTTTCTTT. Translating gives CASRTGGLEAFF.

The chain couples TRBV2 to TRBJ2-1; D is perhaps TRBD1 (6 bases). CDR3 length: 18 amino acids. The V gene lost 8 bases and the J gene lost 3 bases, with 26 bases spanning the gap. Germline V gene data show CDR1 as SNHLY and CDR2 as FYNNEI. DNA of the CDR3: TGTGCCAGCGCCGGTGGACTTTGGCAGGGGAAGAACTACAATGAGCAGTTCTTC. Residues: CASAGGLWQGKNYNEQFF.

The sample holds one count of this clone. The V and J genes are TRBV14 and TRBJ2-1, with 7 bases matching TRBD1. V trimming: 3 bases; J trimming: 1 base; junction bases outside the gene matches: 9. The CDR3 is made up of 17 amino acids. Germline V gene lookup returns CDR1 SGHDN and CDR2 FVKESK. Here the CDR3 DNA reads TGTGCCAGCAGCCACGGTTACAGGGGTAGTTCCTACAATGAGCAGTTCTTC. Encoded protein: CASSHGYRGSSYNEQFF.

The V and J genes are TRBV5-1 and TRBJ2-3; 9 nucleotides match TRBD1. CDR3 length: 15 amino acids. Germline V gives CDR1 SGHRS, CDR2 YFSETQ. V dropped 6 bases and J dropped 6; count of bases not matched to a gene: 11. The CDR3 region is CASTPSGQGFDTQYF. The CDR3 DNA reads TGCGCCAGCACACCCTCGGGACAGGGCTTCGATACGCAGTATTTT.

The V and J genes are TRBV4-1 and TRBJ1-2; 9 bases line up with TRBD1. Unmatched junction bases numbered 5, after V lost 6 bases and J lost 9 bases. Germline assignment: CDR1 MGHRA and CDR2 YSYEKL. This CDR3 contains 12 residues. The CDR3 is CASSRQGVSYTF. The CDR3 DNA reads TGCGCCAGCAGTCGACAGGGGGTAAGCTACACCTTC.

This chain uses TRBV11-2 with TRBJ1-6; tentatively, D is TRBD1 (6 bases). The CDR3 consists of 16 residues. The germline V gene has CDR1 SGHAT and CDR2 FQNNGV. Trimming removed 6 bases at V and 11 bases at J, with 23 bases between. CDR3 in amino acids: CASSPTHRVTETPLHF. The CDR3 DNA is TGTGCCAGCAGTCCAACCCACAGGGTCACGGAAACACCCCTCCACTTT.

This chain links TRBV5-1 with TRBJ2-5; 13 bases align to TRBD2. The J segment lost 0 bases and the V segment lost 2 bases, leaving 7 bases of the junction unmatched. The CDR3 extends over 18 amino acids. The germline gives CDR1 SGHRS, CDR2 YFSETQ. CDR3 residues: CASSLIGTSGAYQETQYF. CDR3 bases: TGCGCCAGCAGCTTAATCGGGACTAGCGGGGCATACCAAGAGACCCAGTACTTC. Using reference TRBV5-1 and TRBJ2-5 for the parts outside the CDR3, the full variable domain is KAGVTQTPRYLIKTRGQQVTLSCSPISGHRSVSWYQQTPGQGLQFLFEYFSETQRNKGNFPGRFSGRQFSNSRSEMNVSTLELGDSALYLCASSLIGTSGAYQETQYFGPGTRLLVL.

The chain has TRBV24-1 and TRBJ2-1; 7 nucleotides align to TRBD1. The CDR3 sequence is 17 residues long. V lost 4 bases and J lost 0; bases outside the gene matches: 8. Germline V lookup: CDR1 KGHDR, CDR2 SFDVKD. The CDR3 sequence is CATSDTGQTSSYNEQFF. CDR3 nucleotide sequence: TGTGCCACCAGTGACACGGGACAGACGAGCTCCTACAATGAGCAGTTCTTC.

V is TRBV30 and J is TRBJ1-5; the D is unclear. V was shortened by 2 bases and J by 2 bases, with 10 bases between the two germline ends. The CDR3 spans 14 residues. Germline V CDR1 and CDR2: GTSNPN, SVGIG (reference sequence). The CDR3 protein is CAWSTLRGNQPQHF. The CDR3 DNA reads as TGTGCCTGGAGTACACTCCGGGGCAATCAGCCCCAGCATTTT.

The chain combines TRBV5-4 with TRBJ2-3; perhaps TRBD1 as D (6 bases). In germline, CDR1 is SGHNT, CDR2 YYREEE (reference sequence). Trimming stripped 5 bases from V and 2 bases from J, with 18 bases between. The CDR3 length is 16 residues. Here the CDR3 reads CASSPSFGQSTDTQYF. DNA of the CDR3: TGTGCCAGCAGTCCCTCCTTCGGACAGTCCACAGATACGCAGTATTTT.

The CDR3 is CASRYAGQQYF. CDR3 nucleotide sequence: TGTGCCAGCAGATATGCGGGACAGCAGTACTTC. This sequence joins TRBV5-4 and TRBJ2-7, with D perhaps TRBD2 (6 bases). Trimming stripped 5 bases from V and 8 bases from J, with 11 bases between. The CDR3 is made up of 11 amino acids. The germline CDR1 and CDR2 sequences are SGHNT and YYREEE (reference sequence).

The gene calls are TRBV7-3 and TRBJ2-1; 8 nucleotides align to TRBD1. The CDR3 has 13 amino acids. The V and J ends lost 5 bases and 7 bases, in that order; junction bases with no gene match: 4. Germline lookup yields CDR1 SGHTA and CDR2 FQGTGA. CDR3 DNA sequence: TGTGCCAGCAGCAGACAGGGGCGAAATGAGCAGTTCTTC. Its protein product is CASSRQGRNEQFF.

The CDR3 region has the DNA TGTGCCAGTAGTATCAACTTGAACACCGGGGAGCTGTTTTTT. Protein sequence: CASSINLNTGELFF. The J gene is TRBJ2-2, the V gene TRBV19; D unclear. V was clipped by 3 bases and J by 1 base, with 6 bases between them. CDR3 size: 14 residues. Germline V gives CDR1 LNHDA, CDR2 SQIVND (reference sequence).

This rearrangement joins TRBV5-6 to TRBJ2-5, with 14 nucleotides matching TRBD2. The CDR3 sequence is 16 residues long. V lost 7 bases to trimming and J lost 3 bases; unmatched junction nucleotides: 8. CDR1 and CDR2 (germline): SGHDT, YYEEEE. CDR3 sequence reads: CASQLGLAGAEETQYF. CDR3 nucleotides: TGTGCCAGCCAACTGGGACTAGCGGGGGCAGAAGAGACCCAGTACTTC.

This clone was picked up a small number of times. The chain couples TRBV10-3 to TRBJ1-2; TRBD1 matches at 7 bases. Germline CDR1 is ENHRY and CDR2 is SYGVKD. V shed 6 bases, J shed 2 bases, and the junction held 0 bases outside the gene matches. The length of the CDR3 is 12 residues. The CDR3 protein is CAIRGQNYGYTF. Written as DNA, the CDR3 is TGTGCCATCAGGGGACAGAACTATGGCTACACCTTC.

The V and J genes are TRBV19 and TRBJ2-1; TRBD2 is a possible D gene (6 bases). Trimming cost V 6 bases and J 2 bases, with 11 bases left between them. The CDR3 is made up of 14 amino acids. Looked up from germline, CDR1 is LNHDA and CDR2 is SQIVND (reference sequence). CDR3 in DNA: TGTGCCAGTAGGCGGGACTTAGCCTACAATGAGCAGTTCTTC. Its protein product is CASRRDLAYNEQFF. The full variable domain, with the rest looked up from reference TRBV19 and TRBJ2-1, is DGGITQSPKYLFRKEGQNVTLSCEQNLNHDAMYWYRQDPGQGLRLIYYSQIVNDFQKGDIAEGYSVSREKKESFPLTVTSAQKNPTAFYLCASRRDLAYNEQFFGPGTRLTVL.

This chain links TRBV18 with TRBJ2-3, with 9 bases fitting TRBD2. Trimming at V came to 2 bases and at J to 4 bases, leaving 7 bases not matched to a gene. Germline V gives CDR1 KGHSH, CDR2 LQKENI. The CDR3 spans 16 residues. The CDR3 DNA reads as TGTGCCAGCTCACCAAAGCGGGGGGAAGGCGCAGATACGCAGTATTTT. It codes for CASSPKRGEGADTQYF.